This T cell receptor beta chain appears in the sequencing data of a study of T cell repertoires in cytomegalovirus infection (dated 2019 in TCRdb). Looking at the study overall: Donor HLA type was relevant to the analysis, as public TCR beta signatures indicated carriage of CMV infection together with the matching HLA type.

The research as a whole found: Cumulative frequency of public TCR beta family members discriminated carriers of CMV infection plus the relevant HLA type in this cohort and an independent approximately 370-donor cohort. The ex vivo response was dominated by HLA-C-restricted CMV-specific TCR beta clonotypes, which also provided the single most frequent clonotype in two of eight donors.

The CDR3 spans 19 residues, from the cysteine through the phenylalanine. Only the CDR3 DNA stays, 57 bases, in frame from base 1. The V and J ends are trimmed by 7 bases and 2 bases, leaving 27 bases between them. This clonotype was found many times. Its antigen specificity is not known. The record has no base qualities; no much larger clone is one base away. The sample was run on an Illumina HiSeq 1500. TCRdb trimmed the raw reads at Q25, called clones with MiXCR and kept productive beta chains. Rows with a matching CDR3 protein are joined into one entry that keeps the most common DNA and genes. Recorded for this sample are about 250,000 distinct CDR3 sequences; 5% to 8.5% of them occurred a single time. Of the sample, roughly 6.5% falls within the top ten clones.

This chain is built from TRBV12-3 or TRBV12-4 and TRBJ1-5; the D gene is perhaps TRBD1, on 5 matching bases. The specimen was PBMCs. This TCR came from a human donor in good health (CMV status not recorded). Some clones in this sample may be carry-over from other donors' samples. The CDR3 region has the sequence CASTPGRGLGLSGNQPQHF. The DNA reads TGTGCCAGCACCCCGGGGAGGGGACTGGGCCTTTCGGGCAATCAGCCCCAGCATTTT.